Only one count was recorded for the clone carrying this T cell receptor (beta chain). Its antigen is currently unknown. Deletions cut 7 bases from V and 4 bases from J, with 14 bases between. The CDR3 extends over 13 amino acids. In germline, CDR1 is DFQATT, CDR2 SNEGSKA (reference sequence). The data were obtained in a study of vaccination and CD4 T cells after COVID-19. For the study at large: Cultures serving as controls received a peptide pool (CEFX or HIV-1 Nef) or no peptide.

The treatment here: approximately 9-day PBMC culture with coronavirus spike peptide pools or control peptides (ViraFEST assay). Sequenced with the Oncomine TCR Beta short-read assay was DNA taken from cultured CD4+ T cells. TCRdb ran MiXCR on the PCR reads and lists one entry per CDR3 protein. This table has around 25,000 distinct CDR3 sequences, about 64% appearing once. The sequencing used CD4+ T cells from blood, cultured in vitro, collected after SARS-CoV-2 vaccination. The receptor comes from a human donor who received a COVID-19 vaccine. The chain recombines TRBV20-1 with TRBJ2-1; perhaps TRBD1 as D (5 bases). The CDR3 DNA reads TGCAGTGGCCGCATACAGGCGTACAATGAGCAGTTCTTC. It translates to CSGRIQAYNEQFF.